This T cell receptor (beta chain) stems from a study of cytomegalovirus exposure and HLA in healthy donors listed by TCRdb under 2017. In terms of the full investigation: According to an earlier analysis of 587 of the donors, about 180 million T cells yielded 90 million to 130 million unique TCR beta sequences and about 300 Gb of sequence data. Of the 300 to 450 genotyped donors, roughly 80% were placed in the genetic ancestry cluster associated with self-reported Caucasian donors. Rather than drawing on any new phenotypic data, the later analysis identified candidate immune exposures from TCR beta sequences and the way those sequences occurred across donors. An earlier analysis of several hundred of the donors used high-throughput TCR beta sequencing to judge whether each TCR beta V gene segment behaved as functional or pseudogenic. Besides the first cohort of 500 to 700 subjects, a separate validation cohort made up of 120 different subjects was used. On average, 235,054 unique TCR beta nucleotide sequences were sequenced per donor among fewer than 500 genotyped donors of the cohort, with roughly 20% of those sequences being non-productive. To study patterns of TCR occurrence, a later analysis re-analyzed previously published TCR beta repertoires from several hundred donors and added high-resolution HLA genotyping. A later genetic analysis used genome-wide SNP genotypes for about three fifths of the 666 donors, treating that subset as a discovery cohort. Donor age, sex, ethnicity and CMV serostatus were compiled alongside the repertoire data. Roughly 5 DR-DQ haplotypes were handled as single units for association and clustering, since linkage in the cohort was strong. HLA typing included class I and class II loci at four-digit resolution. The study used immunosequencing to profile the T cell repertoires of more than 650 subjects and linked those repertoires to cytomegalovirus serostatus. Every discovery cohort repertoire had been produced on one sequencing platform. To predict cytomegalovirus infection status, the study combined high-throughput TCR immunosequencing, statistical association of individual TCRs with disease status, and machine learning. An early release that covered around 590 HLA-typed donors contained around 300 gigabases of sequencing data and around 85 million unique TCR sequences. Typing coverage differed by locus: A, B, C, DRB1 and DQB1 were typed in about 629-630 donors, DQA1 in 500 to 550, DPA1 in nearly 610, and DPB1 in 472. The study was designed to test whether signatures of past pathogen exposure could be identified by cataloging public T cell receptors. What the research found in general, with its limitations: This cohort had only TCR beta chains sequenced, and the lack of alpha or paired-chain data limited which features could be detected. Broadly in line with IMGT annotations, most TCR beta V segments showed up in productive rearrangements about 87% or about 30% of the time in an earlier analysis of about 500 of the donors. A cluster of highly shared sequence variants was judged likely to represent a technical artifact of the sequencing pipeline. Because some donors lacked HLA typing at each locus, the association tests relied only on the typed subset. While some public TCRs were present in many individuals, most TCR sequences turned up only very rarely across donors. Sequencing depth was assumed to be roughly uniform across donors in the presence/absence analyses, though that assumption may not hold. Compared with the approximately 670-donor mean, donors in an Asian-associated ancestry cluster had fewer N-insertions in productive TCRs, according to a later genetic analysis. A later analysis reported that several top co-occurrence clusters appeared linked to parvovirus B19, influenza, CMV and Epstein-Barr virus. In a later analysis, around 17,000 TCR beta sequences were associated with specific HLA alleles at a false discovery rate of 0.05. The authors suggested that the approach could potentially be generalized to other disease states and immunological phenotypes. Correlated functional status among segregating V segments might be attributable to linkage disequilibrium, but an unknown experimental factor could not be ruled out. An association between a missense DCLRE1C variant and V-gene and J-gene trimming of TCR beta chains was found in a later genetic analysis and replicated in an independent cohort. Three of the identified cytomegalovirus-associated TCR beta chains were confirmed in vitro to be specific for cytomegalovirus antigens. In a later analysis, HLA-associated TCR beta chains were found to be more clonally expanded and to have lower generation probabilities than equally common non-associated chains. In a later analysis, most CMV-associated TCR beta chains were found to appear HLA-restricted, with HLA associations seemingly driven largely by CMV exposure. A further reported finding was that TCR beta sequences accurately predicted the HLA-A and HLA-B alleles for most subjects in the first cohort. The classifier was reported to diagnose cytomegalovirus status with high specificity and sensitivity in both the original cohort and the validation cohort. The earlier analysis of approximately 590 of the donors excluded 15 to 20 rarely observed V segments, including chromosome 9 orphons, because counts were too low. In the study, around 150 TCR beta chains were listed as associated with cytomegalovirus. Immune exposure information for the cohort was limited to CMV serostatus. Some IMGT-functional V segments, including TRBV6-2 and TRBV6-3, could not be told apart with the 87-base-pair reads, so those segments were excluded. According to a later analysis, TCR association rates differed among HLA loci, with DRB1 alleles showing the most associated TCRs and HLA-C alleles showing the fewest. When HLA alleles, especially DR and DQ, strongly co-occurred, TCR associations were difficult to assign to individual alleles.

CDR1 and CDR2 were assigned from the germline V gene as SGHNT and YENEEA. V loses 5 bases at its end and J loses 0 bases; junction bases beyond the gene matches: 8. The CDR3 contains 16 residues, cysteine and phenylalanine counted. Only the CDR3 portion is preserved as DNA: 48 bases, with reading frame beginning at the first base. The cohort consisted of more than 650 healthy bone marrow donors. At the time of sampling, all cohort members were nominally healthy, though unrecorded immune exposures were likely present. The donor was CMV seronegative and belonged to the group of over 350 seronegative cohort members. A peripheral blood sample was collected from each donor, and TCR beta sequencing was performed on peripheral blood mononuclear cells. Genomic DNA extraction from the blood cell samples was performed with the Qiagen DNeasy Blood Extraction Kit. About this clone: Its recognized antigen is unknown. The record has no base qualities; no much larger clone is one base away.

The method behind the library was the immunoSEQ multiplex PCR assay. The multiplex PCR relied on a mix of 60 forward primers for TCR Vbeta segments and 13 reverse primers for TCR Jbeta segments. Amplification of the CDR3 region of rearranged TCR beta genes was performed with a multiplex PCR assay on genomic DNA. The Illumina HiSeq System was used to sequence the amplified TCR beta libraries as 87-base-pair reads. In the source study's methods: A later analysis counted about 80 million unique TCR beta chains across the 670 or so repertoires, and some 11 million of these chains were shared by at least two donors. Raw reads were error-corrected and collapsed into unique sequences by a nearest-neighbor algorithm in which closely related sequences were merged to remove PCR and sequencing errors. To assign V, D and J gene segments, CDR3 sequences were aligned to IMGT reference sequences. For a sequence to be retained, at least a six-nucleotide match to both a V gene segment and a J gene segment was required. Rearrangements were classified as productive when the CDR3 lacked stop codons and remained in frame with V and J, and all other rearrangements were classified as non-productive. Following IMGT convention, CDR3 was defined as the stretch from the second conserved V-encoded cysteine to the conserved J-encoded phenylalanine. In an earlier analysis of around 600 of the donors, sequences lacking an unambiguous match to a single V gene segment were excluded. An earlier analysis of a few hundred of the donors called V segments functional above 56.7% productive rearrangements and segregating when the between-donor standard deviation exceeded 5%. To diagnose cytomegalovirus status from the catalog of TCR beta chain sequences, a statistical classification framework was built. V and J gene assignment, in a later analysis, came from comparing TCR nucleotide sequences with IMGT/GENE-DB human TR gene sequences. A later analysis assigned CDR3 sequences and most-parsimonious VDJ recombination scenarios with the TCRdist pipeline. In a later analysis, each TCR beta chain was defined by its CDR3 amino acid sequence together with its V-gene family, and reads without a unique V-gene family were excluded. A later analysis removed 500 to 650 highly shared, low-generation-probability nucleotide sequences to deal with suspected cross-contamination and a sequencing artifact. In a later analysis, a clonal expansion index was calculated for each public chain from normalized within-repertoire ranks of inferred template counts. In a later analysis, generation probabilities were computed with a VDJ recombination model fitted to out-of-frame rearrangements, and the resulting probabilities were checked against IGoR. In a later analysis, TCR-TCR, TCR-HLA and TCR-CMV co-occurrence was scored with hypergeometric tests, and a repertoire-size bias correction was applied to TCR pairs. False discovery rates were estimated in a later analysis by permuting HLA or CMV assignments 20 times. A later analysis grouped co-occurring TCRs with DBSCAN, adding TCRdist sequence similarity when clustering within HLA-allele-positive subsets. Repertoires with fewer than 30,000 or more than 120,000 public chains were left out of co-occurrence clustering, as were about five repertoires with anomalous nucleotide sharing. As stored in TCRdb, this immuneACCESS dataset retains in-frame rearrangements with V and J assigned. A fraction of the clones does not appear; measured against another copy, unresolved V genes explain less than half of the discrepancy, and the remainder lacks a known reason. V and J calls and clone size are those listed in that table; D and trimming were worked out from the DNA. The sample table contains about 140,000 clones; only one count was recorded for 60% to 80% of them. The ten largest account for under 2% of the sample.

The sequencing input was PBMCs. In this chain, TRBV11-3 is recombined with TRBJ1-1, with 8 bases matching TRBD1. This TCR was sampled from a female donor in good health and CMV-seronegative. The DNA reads TGTGCCAGCAGCCCCAGACAGGGGCTCTTGAACACTGAAGCTTTCTTT. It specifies CASSPRQGLLNTEAFF.